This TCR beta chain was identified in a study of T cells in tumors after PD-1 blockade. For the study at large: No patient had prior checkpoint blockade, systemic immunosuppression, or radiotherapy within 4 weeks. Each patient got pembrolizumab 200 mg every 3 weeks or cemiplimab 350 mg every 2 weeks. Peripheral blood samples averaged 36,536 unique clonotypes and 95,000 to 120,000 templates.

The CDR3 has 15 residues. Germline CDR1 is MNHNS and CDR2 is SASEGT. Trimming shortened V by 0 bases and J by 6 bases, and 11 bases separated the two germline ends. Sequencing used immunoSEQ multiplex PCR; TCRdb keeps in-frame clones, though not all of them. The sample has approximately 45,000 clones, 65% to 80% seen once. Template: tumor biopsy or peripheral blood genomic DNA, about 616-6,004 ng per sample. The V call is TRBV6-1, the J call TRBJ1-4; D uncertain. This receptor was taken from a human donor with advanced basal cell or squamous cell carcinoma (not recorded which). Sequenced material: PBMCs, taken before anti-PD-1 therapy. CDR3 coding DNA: TGTGCCAGCAGTGAAGCCGGGGTTGGGTATGAAAAACTGTTTTTT. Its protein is CASSEAGVGYEKLFF.